These 24 T cell receptor beta chains were all obtained from the same sample, sequenced in a study of beta chain features in type 1 diabetes (dated by TCRdb to between 2018 and 2020). What the work shows at the level of the full study, not this receptor alone: A moderate but significant shortening of TCRB CDR3 length was observed in type 1 diabetes patients in all four CD4+ subsets.

The method behind the library was the immunoSEQ multiplex PCR assay. The High Capacity cDNA Reverse Transcription Kit was used to reverse transcribe all of the isolated RNA, meaning that expressed TCRB transcripts were what got sequenced. Drawn from immuneACCESS, this table holds only the in-frame rearrangements with V and J called that TCRdb kept. Clones are partly lost; checked studies trace under half to an unresolved V gene and leave the rest unexplained. This sample holds 150,000 or so clones; around 63% were observed only once. The ten largest clones represent 0.08% to 0.095% of the sample. No antigens are known for them. Sequenced input: naive CD4+ T cells from blood. The cell subset or site label here, explained by the study, means: true naive CD4+ T cells. The receptors were sampled from a young man with type 1 diabetes.

Only one count was recorded for this clone. This rearrangement joins TRBV29-1 to TRBJ1-2; 7 bases match TRBD1. Germline loops: CDR1 SQVTM, CDR2 ANQGSEA. This CDR3 contains 14 residues. V gave up 4 bases and J gave up 8 bases; unmatched junction bases: 13. The CDR3 DNA follows: TGCAGCGTTGTCGGAGGGGGCGTAAGGTTGGGCTACACCTTC. It codes for CSVVGGGVRLGYTF.

This sequence joins TRBV7-2 and TRBJ2-1; 9 bases are a match to TRBD1. This CDR3 has 15 amino acids. CDR1 and CDR2 (germline): SGHTA, FQGNSA. V was pared by 5 bases and J by 10 bases, with 12 bases of the junction left unmatched. The CDR3 loop reads CASSPRTGVHKEQFF. The CDR3 DNA is TGTGCCAGCAGCCCGCGGACAGGGGTCCATAAGGAGCAGTTCTTC. The variable domain in full, with the rest retrieved from reference TRBV7-2 and TRBJ2-1, is GAGVSQSPSNKVTEKGKDVELRCDPISGHTALYWYRQSLGQGLEFLIYFQGNSAPDKSGLPSDRFSAERTGGSVSTLTIQRTQQEDSAVYLCASSPRTGVHKEQFFGPGTRLTVL.

This chain uses TRBV30 with TRBJ2-1, with D possibly matching TRBD2 (5 bases). With 0 bases removed from V and 12 bases from J, the gap between germline ends came to 12 bases. This CDR3 region has 12 residues. Germline values: CDR1 GTSNPN, CDR2 SVGIG (reference sequence). The CDR3 bases are TGTGCCTGGAGTGTTCCCCTTGGGAGGCAGTTCTTC. It encodes CAWSVPLGRQFF.

The CDR3 coding sequence is TGTGCCAGCAGTTCCGGGACAGCCTCTGGGGCCAACGTCCTGACTTTC. It encodes CASSSGTASGANVLTF. The V and J genes are TRBV28 and TRBJ2-6, with 7 bases aligning to TRBD1. Germline V gene sequence: CDR1 MDHEN, CDR2 SYDVKM. This CDR3 comprises 16 residues. The V gene end was trimmed by 4 bases and the J gene end by 0 bases; junction bases not matched to a gene: 3.

This clone was counted only a few times. V gene TRBV23-1 combines with J gene TRBJ1-2; weak D call: TRBD1 (6 bases). TRBV23-1 is annotated as an ORF whose role is uncertain. The CDR3 covers 13 residues. The germline V and J ends were trimmed by 0 bases and 8 bases, with 10 bases remaining between them. CDR3 in DNA: TGCGCCAGCAGTCAATCCAGGGGTGAGGGCTACACCTTC. Its translation: CASSQSRGEGYTF.

This clone was found a few times. The gene calls are TRBV27 and TRBJ1-2; no definite D call. CDR3 length: 13 amino acids. Germline V lookup: CDR1 MNHEY, CDR2 SMNVEV (reference sequence). Trimming removed 5 bases at V and 0 bases at J, with 7 bases between. The CDR3 DNA sequence: TGTGCCAGCAGTCCAATTACTAACTATGGCTACACCTTC. The encoded protein is CASSPITNYGYTF.

This sequence joins TRBV7-9 and TRBJ1-1, with 7 nucleotides matching TRBD1. Germline-derived CDR1 and CDR2 are SEHNR and FQNEAQ (reference sequence). The CDR3 runs to 15 residues. V gave up 6 bases and J gave up 6 bases; unmatched junction bases: 13. CDR3 nucleotides: TGTGCCAGCAGTCGGGACAGAGAAAGGTTCCCTGAAGCTTTCTTT. Its protein product is CASSRDRERFPEAFF. Based on the CDR3 plus reference TRBV7-9 and TRBJ1-1, the full variable domain is DTGVSQNPRHKITKRGQNVTFRCDPISEHNRLYWYRQTLGQGPEFLTYFQNEAQLEKSRLLSDRFSAERPKGSFSTLEIQRTEQGDSAMYLCASSRDRERFPEAFFGQGTRLTVV.

This rearrangement joins TRBV18 to TRBJ1-1; D perhaps matches TRBD1 (5 bases). CDR3 size: 15 residues. V lost 0 bases and J 0 bases, leaving 8 bases between the germline ends. CDR1 is KGHSH and CDR2 is LQKENI in the germline V gene. CDR3 amino acids: CASSPPRTMNTEAFF. The CDR3, as DNA: TGTGCCAGCTCACCACCGAGGACAATGAACACTGAAGCTTTCTTT.

A single count supports this clone. The junction differs from germline at one of its ends, possibly a read error. This chain connects TRBV7-7 to TRBJ2-3; TRBD2 agrees at 10 bases. Per the germline V gene, CDR1 is SSHAT and CDR2 is FNYEAQ (reference sequence). The CDR3 totals 15 residues. CDR3 DNA: TGTGCTAGCAGCTTAGAAGCGGGGGGGCGAAATACGCAGTATTTT. It specifies CASSLEAGGRNTQYF.

V and J are TRBV29-1 and TRBJ1-2, with D possibly TRBD1 on 5 matching bases. The CDR3 is made up of 14 amino acids. V was pared by 6 bases and J by 2 bases, with 16 bases between. CDR1 SQVTM and CDR2 ANQGSEA come from the germline V gene. CDR3 DNA: TGCAGCGTGACTAAACAGGACGTAAACTATGGCTACACCTTC. It translates to CSVTKQDVNYGYTF.

V and J are TRBV7-2 and TRBJ2-1, with D perhaps matching TRBD1 or TRBD2 (5 bases each). CDR1 SGHTA and CDR2 FQGNSA come from the germline V gene. Trimming removed 2 bases from V and 8 bases from J, with 13 bases in between. The CDR3 is 14 amino acids. CDR3 amino acids: CASSLLSGPDEQFF. CDR3 nucleotides: TGTGCCAGCAGCTTACTCTCGGGGCCCGATGAGCAGTTCTTC.

This sequence joins TRBV25-1 and TRBJ2-2; D perhaps matches TRBD2 (6 bases). Trimming pared 8 bases from V and 3 bases from J, leaving 13 bases between. In germline, CDR1 is MGHDK, CDR2 SYGVNS. The CDR3 consists of 14 residues. CDR3 in DNA: TGTGCCAGCGGCCGGGGGATTGACACCGGGGAGCTGTTTTTT. It yields the protein CASGRGIDTGELFF. The full variable domain, rest sourced from reference TRBV25-1 and TRBJ2-2, is EADIYQTPRYLVIGTGKKITLECSQTMGHDKMYWYQQDPGMELHLIHYSYGVNSTEKGDLSSESTVSRIRTEHFPLTLESARPSHTSQYLCASGRGIDTGELFFGEGSRLTVL.

This clone has more than one count but fewer than ten. The rearrangement uses TRBV29-1 and TRBJ2-3; 9 positions match TRBD1. Looked up from germline, CDR1 is SQVTM and CDR2 is ANQGSEA. This CDR3 spans 14 amino acids. V lost 5 bases and J lost 5; bases outside the gene matches: 8. The CDR3 loop is CSVLPGQGQDTQYF. The CDR3 DNA is TGCAGCGTTTTACCGGGACAGGGCCAAGATACGCAGTATTTT.

The chain joins TRBV30 to TRBJ1-2, with unresolved D. This CDR3 region has 12 residues. The V gene's germline CDR1 is GTSNPN and CDR2 SVGIG (reference sequence). The V end was cut by 3 bases, the J end by 4 bases, with 9 bases between. Here the CDR3 reads CAWSGGTYGYTF. In DNA, the CDR3 is TGTGCCTGGAGCGGTGGAACCTATGGCTACACCTTC.

Only a few counts were recorded for this clone. As DNA, the CDR3 is TGTGCCCACACTCGGACTAGCGTCGCAGATACGCAGTATTTT. It is translated as CAHTRTSVADTQYF. This chain links TRBV30 with TRBJ2-3; TRBD2 matches at 9 bases. Germline CDR1 and CDR2: GTSNPN and SVGIG (reference sequence). The CDR3 consists of 14 residues. V shed 8 bases, J shed 4 bases, and the junction held 10 bases outside the gene matches. The whole variable domain, remainder taken from reference TRBV30 and TRBJ2-3, is SQTIHQWPATLVQPVGSPLSLECTVEGTSNPNLYWYRQAAGRGLQLLFYSVGIGQISSEVPQNLSASRPQDRQFILSSKKLLLSDSGFYLCAHTRTSVADTQYFGPGTRLTVL.

The rearrangement links TRBV30 to TRBJ1-2; D call uncertain. V was pared by 3 bases and J by 2 bases, with 7 bases between. CDR1 GTSNPN and CDR2 SVGIG come from the germline V gene (reference sequence). The CDR3 runs to 12 residues. The CDR3 nucleotides are TGTGCCTGGAGCGCGTCCAACTATGGCTACACCTTC. Translation gives CAWSASNYGYTF.

The chain uses TRBV7-2 and TRBJ2-1; D remains unclear. Germline loops: CDR1 SGHTA, CDR2 FQGNSA. This CDR3 is built from 13 residues. Between the trimmed V and J ends, which lost 3 bases and 9 bases, there was a span of 12 bases. The CDR3 sequence: CASSFRVVGEQFF. The CDR3 coding sequence is TGTGCCAGCAGCTTTCGAGTGGTGGGTGAGCAGTTCTTC.

This sequence joins TRBV6-6 and TRBJ2-1; D is uncertain. The V gene lost 6 bases and the J gene lost 9 bases, with 18 bases spanning the gap. This CDR3 is built from 14 residues. Per germline, CDR1 MNHNY and CDR2 SVGAGI (reference sequence). For the CDR3, the DNA is TGTGCCAGCAGCCACCAGCTTAGCTGGGGTGAGCAGTTCTTC. This encodes CASSHQLSWGEQFF.

In its sample, this clone was seen a few times. This chain uses TRBV29-1 with TRBJ2-7, with D possibly being TRBD2 (5 bases). The CDR3 sequence is 16 residues long. Per germline, CDR1 SQVTM and CDR2 ANQGSEA. Trimming cost V 5 bases and J 0 bases, with 20 bases left between them. This chain's CDR3 is CSVSGGPPLNSYEQYF. DNA for the CDR3: TGCAGCGTTTCCGGCGGGCCTCCTCTAAACTCCTACGAGCAGTACTTC.

V gene TRBV4-3 combines with J gene TRBJ2-1; D is ambiguous. Germline V gene lookup returns CDR1 LGHNA and CDR2 YSLEER. The CDR3 covers 12 residues. The V and J ends lost 7 bases and 0 bases respectively, with 4 bases between them. The CDR3 DNA reads TGCGCCAGCAAGAGCTCCTACAATGAGCAGTTCTTC. This gives the protein CASKSSYNEQFF.

This chain connects TRBV30 to TRBJ1-1; D is uncertain. Looked up from germline, CDR1 is GTSNPN and CDR2 is SVGIG (reference sequence). The CDR3 is 11 amino acids. The V and J ends lost 3 bases and 2 bases respectively, with 4 bases between them. The CDR3 sequence is CAWRFNTEAFF. CDR3 DNA sequence: TGTGCCTGGAGATTTAACACTGAAGCTTTCTTT.

This chain uses TRBV19 with TRBJ1-5; D unresolved. V lost 4 bases and J lost 2, with 0 bases in between. Germline lookup yields CDR1 LNHDA and CDR2 SQIVND (reference sequence). This CDR3 spans 11 amino acids. This CDR3 reads CASSSNQPQHF. Written as DNA, the CDR3 is TGTGCCAGTAGTAGCAATCAGCCCCAGCATTTT.

V gene TRBV9 combines with J gene TRBJ2-7; 7 positions match TRBD1. V dropped 0 bases and J dropped 4; count of bases not matched to a gene: 4. Per the germline V gene, CDR1 is SGDLS and CDR2 is YYNGEE. The CDR3 is made up of 14 amino acids. CDR3 nucleotides: TGTGCCAGCAGCGTAGCTACAGGGGATTACGAGCAGTACTTC. This gives the protein CASSVATGDYEQYF. Using reference TRBV9 and TRBJ2-7 for the parts outside the CDR3, the full variable domain is DSGVTQTPKHLITATGQRVTLRCSPRSGDLSVYWYQQSLDQGLQFLIQYYNGEERAKGNILERFSAQQFPDLHSELNLSSLELGDSALYFCASSVATGDYEQYFGPGTRLTVT.

Only a few counts were recorded for this clone. V and J are TRBV28 and TRBJ2-1; 8 bases map to TRBD1. The V gene's germline CDR1 is MDHEN and CDR2 SYDVKM. The junction had 8 bases not matched to a gene; V was cut back by 4 bases and J by 6 bases. There are 15 residues in the CDR3. This CDR3 is CASSSYRGILNEQFF. For the CDR3, the DNA is TGTGCCAGCAGTTCCTACAGGGGGATCCTCAATGAGCAGTTCTTC.